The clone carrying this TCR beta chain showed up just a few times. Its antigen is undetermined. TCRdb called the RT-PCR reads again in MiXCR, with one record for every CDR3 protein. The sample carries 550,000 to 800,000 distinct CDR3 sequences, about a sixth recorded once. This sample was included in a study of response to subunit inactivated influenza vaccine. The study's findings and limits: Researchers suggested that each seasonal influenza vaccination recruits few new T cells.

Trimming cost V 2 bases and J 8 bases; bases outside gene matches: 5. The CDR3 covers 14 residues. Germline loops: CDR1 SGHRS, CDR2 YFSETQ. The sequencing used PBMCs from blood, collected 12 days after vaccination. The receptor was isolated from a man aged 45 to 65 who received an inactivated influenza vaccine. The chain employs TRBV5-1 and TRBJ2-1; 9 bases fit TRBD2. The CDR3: CASSFERGVDEQFF. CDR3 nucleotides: TGCGCCAGCAGCTTTGAGCGGGGGGTCGATGAGCAGTTCTTC. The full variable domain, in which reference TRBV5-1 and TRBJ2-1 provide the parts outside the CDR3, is KAGVTQTPRYLIKTRGQQVTLSCSPISGHRSVSWYQQTPGQGLQFLFEYFSETQRNKGNFPGRFSGRQFSNSRSEMNVSTLELGDSALYLCASSFERGVDEQFFGPGTRLTVL.